Below, 4 T cell receptor beta chains from the same sample are listed, as sequenced in a study of beta chain features in type 1 diabetes. The whole isolated RNA underwent reverse transcription, so sequencing captured expressed TCRB transcripts. Libraries were prepared by immunoSEQ multiplex PCR; TCRdb keeps only in-frame clonotypes and omits some of them. The sample records approximately 50,000 clones, roughly 39% being singletons. These receptors have no known antigen. Overall study findings and caveats: Shortening that was moderate but significant affected the TCRB CDR3s of Type 1 diabetes patients in all four CD4+ subsets.

The sample consisted of Tregs from blood. Source of these receptors: a man under 40 with type 1 diabetes.

The chain uses TRBV6-1 and TRBJ2-1, with unresolved D. The CDR3 has 12 amino acids. Per the germline V gene, CDR1 is MNHNS and CDR2 is SASEGT. Trimming took off 6 bases at V and 5 bases at J, with 8 bases between the two ends. The CDR3 nucleotides are TGTGCCAGCAGCCCTACAGACAATGAGCAGTTCTTC. Its protein is CASSPTDNEQFF.

In its sample, this clone was seen a few times. J is TRBJ1-1 and V is TRBV28; possibly TRBD1 for D (6 bases). Trimming took 2 bases from V and 7 from J, leaving 11 bases between them. The CDR3 runs to 13 residues. Germline-derived CDR1 and CDR2 are MDHEN and SYDVKM. CDR3 nucleotide sequence: TGTGCCAGCAGTTTAGGGGGCAGCAATGAAGCTTTCTTT. This translates into CASSLGGSNEAFF. Filled out from reference TRBV28 and TRBJ1-1, the complete variable domain reads DVKVTQSSRYLVKRTGEKVFLECVQDMDHENMFWYRQDPGLGLRLIYFSYDVKMKEKGDIPEGYSVSREKKERFSLILESASTNQTSMYLCASSLGGSNEAFFGQGTRLTVV.

The chain carries TRBV5-1 and TRBJ2-7, with D possibly being TRBD2 (6 bases). The V gene lost 0 bases and the J gene lost 4 bases, with 14 bases spanning the gap. This CDR3 is 15 amino acids long. Germline V lookup: CDR1 SGHRS, CDR2 YFSETQ. CDR3 amino acids: CASSLGWDLVYEQYF. The CDR3, as DNA: TGCGCCAGCAGCTTGGGATGGGACTTAGTATACGAGCAGTACTTC.

In this sample, this clone turned up a few times. The chain couples TRBV29-1 to TRBJ2-7; D may be TRBD1 (6 bases). The germline gives CDR1 SQVTM, CDR2 ANQGSEA. With 4 bases removed from V and 6 bases from J, the gap between germline ends came to 16 bases. CDR3 length: 13 residues. The CDR3 nucleotides are TGCAGCGTTGGAGCCAGGGGCGGAGGCGAGCAGTACTTC. It encodes CSVGARGGGEQYF.